This is a list of T cell receptor beta chains from one sample in a study of blood T cell repertoires in COVID-19. TCRdb's table, derived via immunoSEQ multiplex PCR, lists solely in-frame clones and lacks some. The table lists about 670,000 clones, 90% of them singletons. The source material was peripheral blood. Receptors were obtained from a woman between 18 and 30 years old with acute or convalescent COVID-19. Both conserved end residues are part of each CDR3. The D gene is left open where the match is weak. Size values are once, few and many counts, or a class for expanded clones, and some rows have none.

TRBJ1-2 | TRBD1 | . | TRBV9 | CASSVGGTGGLYGYTF | TGTGCCAGCAGCGTAGGAGGGACAGGGGGCCTCTATGGCTACACCTTC
TRBJ1-4 | . | . | TRBV14 | CASSQLVGWYEKLFF | TGTGCCAGCAGCCAACTAGTCGGGTGGTATGAAAAACTGTTTTTT
TRBJ1-6 | TRBD1 | . | TRBV6-5 | CASSYGGQGNSPLHF | TGTGCCAGCAGTTACGGGGGACAGGGTAATTCACCCCTCCACTTT
TRBJ1-1 | . | . | TRBV11-3 | CASSPGGIAEAFF | TGTGCCAGCAGCCCGGGGGGCATCGCTGAAGCTTTCTTT
TRBJ2-3 | . | once | TRBV7-3 | CASSPAAGYTDTQYF | TGTGCCAGCAGCCCTGCGGCGGGTTACACAGATACGCAGTATTTT
TRBJ2-7 | TRBD1 | . | TRBV5-6 | CASSPPGTESYEQYF | TGTGCCAGCAGCCCCCCCGGGACAGAGTCCTACGAGCAGTACTTC
TRBJ2-1 | TRBD1 | . | TRBV12-3/TRBV12-4 | CASRAGGEQFF | TGTGCCAGCCGAGCAGGGGGTGAGCAGTTCTTC
TRBJ2-2 | TRBD2 | . | TRBV9 | CASSDVAGGTGELFF | TGTGCCAGCAGCGACGTAGCGGGGGGCACCGGGGAGCTGTTTTTT
TRBJ2-2 | TRBD2 | . | TRBV6-4 | CASRTSGGSATGELFF | TGTGCCAGCAGGACTAGCGGGGGGTCAGCAACCGGGGAGCTGTTTTTT
TRBJ2-3 | . | . | TRBV9 | CASSPPQTDTQYF | TGTGCCAGCAGCCCCCCACAGACAGATACGCAGTATTTT
TRBJ1-6 | TRBD1 | . | TRBV18 | CASSQQTGSNNSPLHF | TGTGCCAGCTCACAACAGACAGGGTCAAATAATTCACCCCTCCACTTT
TRBJ2-3 | TRBD2 | . | TRBV9 | CASSVGAGGLTDTQYF | TGTGCCAGCAGCGTTGGAGCGGGGGGGCTCACAGATACGCAGTATTTT
TRBJ1-2 | . | . | TRBV5-5 | CASSLGRGYGYTF | TGTGCCAGCAGCTTGGGGCGGGGTTATGGCTACACCTTC
TRBJ1-1 | TRBD1 | . | TRBV11-2 | CASSLALGGGQGYTEAFF | TGTGCCAGCAGCTTAGCCCTGGGCGGGGGACAGGGATATACTGAAGCTTTCTTT
TRBJ2-2 | . | . | TRBV5-5 | CASSWKRQENTGELFF | TGTGCCAGCAGCTGGAAGCGACAGGAGAACACCGGGGAGCTGTTTTTT
TRBJ2-1 | . | . | TRBV11-2 | CASTPWGVYNEQFF | TGTGCCAGCACCCCTTGGGGGGTTTACAATGAGCAGTTCTTC
TRBJ2-7 | TRBD2 | once | TRBV6-5 | CASSYSGSGGNEQYF | TGTGCCAGCAGTTACTCGGGTAGCGGGGGGAACGAGCAGTACTTC
TRBJ2-6 | TRBD1 | . | TRBV9 | CASSVEVQGAGGANVLTF | TGTGCCAGCAGCGTAGAGGTACAGGGGGCCGGTGGGGCCAACGTCCTGACTTTC
TRBJ2-7 | . | . | TRBV5-6 | CASSSIVRGPYEQYF | TGTGCCAGCAGCTCGATTGTTCGCGGTCCCTACGAGCAGTACTTC
TRBJ1-1 | . | . | TRBV18 | CASSYGQQGEAFF | TGTGCCAGCTCCTACGGACAGCAAGGGGAAGCTTTCTTT
TRBJ1-1 | TRBD1 | . | TRBV19 | CASSRGQGRTEAFF | TGTGCCAGTAGCAGGGGACAGGGTCGGACTGAAGCTTTCTTT
TRBJ2-1 | . | . | TRBV4-3 | CASSQFSFGPTYNEQFF | TGCGCCAGCAGCCAATTCTCTTTTGGTCCGACATACAATGAGCAGTTCTTC
TRBJ2-5 | TRBD1 | . | TRBV10-1 | CAGGTGVETQYF | TGCGCCGGGGGGACAGGGGTGGAGACCCAGTACTTC
TRBJ1-5 | . | few | TRBV10-3 | CAISQNNQPQHF | TGTGCCATCAGCCAGAACAATCAGCCCCAGCATTTT
TRBJ1-1 | . | . | TRBV7-2 | CASSLQSLAFF | TGTGCCAGCAGCTTACAGTCTCTAGCTTTCTTT
TRBJ2-7 | TRBD1 | . | TRBV19 | CASSSPGQAMYEQYF | TGTGCCAGTAGTTCACCGGGACAGGCAATGTACGAGCAGTACTTC
TRBJ1-2 | . | few | TRBV11-2 | CASSPVGQSYGYTF | TGTGCCAGCTCACCTGTCGGACAGAGCTATGGCTACACCTTC
TRBJ2-3 | . | . | TRBV12-5 | CASGWKGSGTDTQYF | TGTGCTAGTGGGTGGAAGGGGTCGGGCACAGATACGCAGTATTTT
TRBJ1-2 | TRBD1 | once | TRBV4-3 | CASSQGTGGNYGYTF | TGCGCCAGCAGCCAAGGGACAGGGGGGAACTATGGCTACACCTTC
TRBJ2-3 | TRBD2 | . | TRBV2 | CASSDPSGGSGTDTQYF | TGTGCCAGCAGTGATCCTAGCGGGGGGTCCGGCACAGATACGCAGTATTTT
TRBJ1-2 | TRBD1 | . | TRBV30 | CAWSTGQGGYGYTF | TGTGCCTGGAGTACGGGACAGGGCGGCTATGGCTACACCTTC
TRBJ1-2 | . | . | TRBV2 | CASSAAGSGEGYTF | TGTGCCAGCAGTGCTGCCGGGTCAGGGGAAGGCTACACCTTC
TRBJ1-1 | . | . | TRBV2 | CASSPTVTQAFF | TGTGCCAGCAGCCCTACTGTGACACAAGCTTTCTTT
TRBJ1-1 | . | . | TRBV19 | CASSWRGGTEAFF | TGTGCCAGTAGTTGGCGGGGGGGGACTGAAGCTTTCTTT
TRBJ2-3 | TRBD2 | . | TRBV5-1 | CASSSGLASTDTQYF | TGCGCCAGCAGCTCGGGACTAGCTAGCACAGATACGCAGTATTTT
TRBJ1-2 | TRBD1 | . | TRBV6-5 | CASSYWGQYTNYGYTF | TGTGCCAGCAGTTACTGGGGACAGTATACTAACTATGGCTACACCTTC
TRBJ2-1 | TRBD2 | . | TRBV15 | CATSGRGGDEQFF | TGTGCCACCAGCGGCCGGGGGGGCGATGAGCAGTTCTTC
TRBJ2-5 | . | . | TRBV6-6 | CASRSRVQETQYF | TGTGCCAGCAGAAGCAGGGTCCAAGAGACCCAGTACTTC
TRBJ1-2 | . | . | TRBV20-1 | CSAGDYGYTF | TGCAGTGCAGGAGACTATGGCTACACCTTC
TRBJ1-6 | TRBD1 | . | TRBV7-6 | CASSPGQGNSPLHF | TGTGCCAGCAGCCCAGGACAGGGTAATTCACCCCTCCACTTT
TRBJ1-2 | . | once | TRBV29-1 | CSGQGMGGYTF | TGCAGCGGGCAGGGTATGGGGGGCTACACCTTC
TRBJ2-3 | TRBD2 | . | TRBV30 | CASQPLAGGGADTQYF | TGTGCCTCCCAACCCCTAGCGGGGGGAGGGGCAGATACGCAGTATTTT
TRBJ1-2 | TRBD1 | . | TRBV3-1/TRBV3-2 | CASSSLGQVLYGYTF | TGTGCCAGCAGCTCCCTCGGACAGGTACTCTATGGCTACACCTTC
TRBJ2-7 | . | . | TRBV5-1 | CASSLDQGWAYEQYF | TGCGCCAGCAGCTTGGATCAGGGGTGGGCCTACGAGCAGTACTTC
TRBJ2-7 | TRBD1 | . | TRBV6-5 | CASSYGTGGAYEQYF | TGTGCCAGCAGTTACGGGACAGGGGGCGCGTACGAGCAGTACTTC
TRBJ2-7 | TRBD2 | . | TRBV19 | CASSASGGMSHEQYF | TGTGCCAGTAGTGCCTCGGGAGGCATGAGCCACGAGCAGTACTTC
TRBJ1-2 | TRBD1 | . | TRBV7-3 | CASSPDRAYGYTF | TGTGCCAGCAGCCCCGACAGGGCCTATGGCTACACCTTC
TRBJ1-1 | . | . | TRBV25-1 | CASSFQGTEAFF | TGTGCCAGCAGCTTCCAGGGGACTGAAGCTTTCTTT
TRBJ2-6 | . | . | TRBV6-4 | CASSEKQQASFSGANVLTF | TGTGCCAGCAGTGAAAAACAACAGGCCTCTTTCTCTGGGGCCAACGTCCTGACTTTC
TRBJ1-1 | . | . | TRBV2 | CASRLAAGNGHPFF | TGTGCCAGCAGACTCGCGGCGGGGAATGGGCATCCTTTCTTT
TRBJ1-2 | . | . | TRBV7-9 | CASSLEPGVGGYTF | TGTGCCAGCAGCTTAGAGCCAGGGGTTGGTGGCTACACCTTC
TRBJ1-1 | TRBD1 | once | TRBV18 | CASSPRRDRVTEAFF | TGTGCCAGCTCACCGCGCCGGGACAGGGTCACTGAAGCTTTCTTT
TRBJ1-2 | . | . | TRBV6-4 | CASSDTPRGYGYTF | TGTGCCAGCAGTGACACCCCGCGGGGATATGGCTACACCTTC
TRBJ1-2 | TRBD1 | . | TRBV3-1/TRBV3-2 | CASSQVRQGFDYGYTF | TGTGCCAGCAGCCAAGTACGACAGGGGTTTGACTATGGCTACACCTTC
TRBJ1-5 | TRBD1 | . | TRBV7-9 | CASSLGTGRGHQPQHF | TGTGCCAGCAGCTTAGGGACAGGGAGGGGCCATCAGCCCCAGCATTTT
TRBJ2-1 | . | . | TRBV12-3/TRBV12-4 | CASSLQAGDEQFF | TGTGCCAGCAGTTTGCAAGCGGGCGATGAGCAGTTCTTC
TRBJ1-2 | . | . | TRBV2 | CASSKASEGYTF | TGTGCCAGCAGTAAGGCCTCGGAGGGCTACACCTTC
TRBJ2-2 | . | . | TRBV11-2 | CASTRGPNTGELFF | TGTGCCAGCACCCGAGGGCCGAACACCGGGGAGCTGTTTTTT